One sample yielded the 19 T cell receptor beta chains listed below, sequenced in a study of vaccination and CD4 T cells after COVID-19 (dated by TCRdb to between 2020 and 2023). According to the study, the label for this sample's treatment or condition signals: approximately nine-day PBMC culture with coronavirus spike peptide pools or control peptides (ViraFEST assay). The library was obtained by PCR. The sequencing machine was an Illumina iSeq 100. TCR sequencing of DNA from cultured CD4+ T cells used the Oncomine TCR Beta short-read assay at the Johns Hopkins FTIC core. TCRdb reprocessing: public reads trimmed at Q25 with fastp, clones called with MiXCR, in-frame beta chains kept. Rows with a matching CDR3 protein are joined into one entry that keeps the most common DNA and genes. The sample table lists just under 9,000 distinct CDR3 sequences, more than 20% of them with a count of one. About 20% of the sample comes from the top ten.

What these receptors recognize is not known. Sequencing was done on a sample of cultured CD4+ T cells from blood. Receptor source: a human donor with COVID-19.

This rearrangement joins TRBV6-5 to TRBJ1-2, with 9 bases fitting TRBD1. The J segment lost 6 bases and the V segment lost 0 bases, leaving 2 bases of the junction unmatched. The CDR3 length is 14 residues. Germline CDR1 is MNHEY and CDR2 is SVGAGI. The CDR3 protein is CASSYSDRGNGYTF. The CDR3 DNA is TGTGCCAGCAGTTACTCGGACAGGGGAAATGGCTACACCTTC.

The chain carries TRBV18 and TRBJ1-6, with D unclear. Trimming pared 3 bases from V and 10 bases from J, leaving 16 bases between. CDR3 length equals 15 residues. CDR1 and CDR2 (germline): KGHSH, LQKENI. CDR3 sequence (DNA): TGTGCCAGCTCACCTCCGGGAGGGAATTTCTCACCCCTCCACTTT. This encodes CASSPPGGNFSPLHF.

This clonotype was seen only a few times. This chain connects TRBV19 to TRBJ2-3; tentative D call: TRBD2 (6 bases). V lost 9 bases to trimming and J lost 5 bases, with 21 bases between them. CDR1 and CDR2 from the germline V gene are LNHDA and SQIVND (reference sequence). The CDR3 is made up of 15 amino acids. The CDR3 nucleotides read TGTGCCAGCAGAGCAAACTCCCGGGGAGGAGATACGCAGTATTTT. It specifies CASRANSRGGDTQYF.

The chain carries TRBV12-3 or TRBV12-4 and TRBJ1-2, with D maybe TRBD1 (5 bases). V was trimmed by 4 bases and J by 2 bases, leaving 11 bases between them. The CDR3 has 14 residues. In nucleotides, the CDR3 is TGTGCCAGCAGTTGGGGGGGTGGCAACTATGGCTACACCTTC. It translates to CASSWGGGNYGYTF.

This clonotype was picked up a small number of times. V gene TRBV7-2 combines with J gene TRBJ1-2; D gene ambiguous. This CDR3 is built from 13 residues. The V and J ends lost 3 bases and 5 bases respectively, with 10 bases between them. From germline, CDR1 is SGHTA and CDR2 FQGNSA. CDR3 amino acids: CASSFGSSYGYTF. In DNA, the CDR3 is TGTGCCAGCAGCTTTGGGTCCTCATATGGCTACACCTTC.

As DNA, the CDR3 is TGTGCCAGCAGTTACCACGGGTCTAAGGGAGTTAATGGCTACACCTTC. As protein: CASSYHGSKGVNGYTF. The chain recombines TRBV6-5 with TRBJ1-2; D is unclear. The CDR3 covers 16 residues. The germline gives CDR1 MNHEY, CDR2 SVGAGI. The V end was cut by 2 bases, the J end by 6 bases, with 19 bases between.

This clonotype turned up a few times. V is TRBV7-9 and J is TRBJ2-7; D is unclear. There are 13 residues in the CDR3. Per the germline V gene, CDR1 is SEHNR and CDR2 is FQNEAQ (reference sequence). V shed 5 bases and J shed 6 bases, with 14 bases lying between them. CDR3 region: CASSLDGPGEQYF. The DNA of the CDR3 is TGTGCCAGCAGCCTAGACGGGCCCGGCGAGCAGTACTTC. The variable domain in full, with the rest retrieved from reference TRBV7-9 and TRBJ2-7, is DTGVSQNPRHKITKRGQNVTFRCDPISEHNRLYWYRQTLGQGPEFLTYFQNEAQLEKSRLLSDRFSAERPKGSFSTLEIQRTEQGDSAMYLCASSLDGPGEQYFGPGTRLTVT.

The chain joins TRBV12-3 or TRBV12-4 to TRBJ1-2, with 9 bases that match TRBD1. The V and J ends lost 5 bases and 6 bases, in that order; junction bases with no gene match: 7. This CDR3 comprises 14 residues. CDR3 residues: CASSPPDRGDGYTF. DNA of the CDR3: TGTGCCAGCAGTCCCCCGGACAGGGGCGATGGCTACACCTTC.

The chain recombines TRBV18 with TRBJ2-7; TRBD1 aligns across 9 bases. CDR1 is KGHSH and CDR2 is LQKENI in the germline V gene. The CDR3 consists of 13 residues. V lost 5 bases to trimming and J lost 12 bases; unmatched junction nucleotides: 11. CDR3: CASSSEIGTGSYF. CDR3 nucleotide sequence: TGTGCCAGCTCAAGCGAAATCGGGACAGGGTCGTACTTC.

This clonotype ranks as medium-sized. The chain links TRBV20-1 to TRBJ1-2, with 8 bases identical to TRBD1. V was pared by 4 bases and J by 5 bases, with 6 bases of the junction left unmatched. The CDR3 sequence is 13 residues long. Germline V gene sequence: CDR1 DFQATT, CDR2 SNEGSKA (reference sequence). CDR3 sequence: CSATSRTGYGYTF. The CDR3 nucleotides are TGCAGTGCTACCTCCCGGACAGGGTATGGCTACACCTTC.

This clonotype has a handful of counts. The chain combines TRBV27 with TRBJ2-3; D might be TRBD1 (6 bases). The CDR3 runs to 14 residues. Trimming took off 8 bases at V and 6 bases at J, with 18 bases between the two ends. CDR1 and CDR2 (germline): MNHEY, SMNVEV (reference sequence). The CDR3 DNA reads TGTGCCAGCTGGAACAGGGCCGGTTGGGATACGCAGTATTTT. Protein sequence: CASWNRAGWDTQYF.

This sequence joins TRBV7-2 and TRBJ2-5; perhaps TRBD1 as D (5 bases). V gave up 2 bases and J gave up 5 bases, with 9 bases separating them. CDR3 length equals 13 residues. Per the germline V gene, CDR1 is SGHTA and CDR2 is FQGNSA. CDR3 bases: TGTGCCAGCAGCTTATACAGGATGGAGACCCAGTACTTC. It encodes CASSLYRMETQYF.

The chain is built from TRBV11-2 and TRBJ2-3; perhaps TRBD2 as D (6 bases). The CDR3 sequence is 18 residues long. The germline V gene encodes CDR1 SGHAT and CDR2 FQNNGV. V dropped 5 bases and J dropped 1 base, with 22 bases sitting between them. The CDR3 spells CASSPPPRRGTRTDTQYF. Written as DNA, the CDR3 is TGTGCCAGCAGCCCGCCGCCTAGGCGCGGGACCCGCACAGATACGCAGTATTTT.

The CDR3 sequence: CASSSWRVNLAGGPSNEQFF. CDR3 coding DNA: TGTGCCAGCAGCTCGTGGAGGGTTAACTTAGCGGGGGGGCCGAGTAATGAGCAGTTCTTC. The gene calls are TRBV7-6 and TRBJ2-1; 11 positions agree with TRBD2. Germline V CDR1 and CDR2: SGHVS, FNYEAQ. V lost 4 bases, J lost 7 bases, and 21 bases stayed unmatched. The CDR3 sequence is 20 residues long.

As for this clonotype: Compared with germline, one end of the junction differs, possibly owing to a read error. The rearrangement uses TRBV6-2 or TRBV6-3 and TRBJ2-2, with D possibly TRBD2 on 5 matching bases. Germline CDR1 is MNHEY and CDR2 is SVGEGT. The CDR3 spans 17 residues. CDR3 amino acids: CASSYQTARANTGELSF. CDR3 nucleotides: TGTGCCAGCAGTTACCAAACAGCAAGGGCGAACACCGGGGAGCTGTCTTTT.

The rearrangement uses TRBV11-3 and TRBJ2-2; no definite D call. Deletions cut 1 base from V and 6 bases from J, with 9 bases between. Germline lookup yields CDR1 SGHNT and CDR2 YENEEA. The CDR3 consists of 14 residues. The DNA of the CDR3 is TGTGCCAGCAGCTTAGTGAGTAGGGCCGGGGAGCTGTTTTTT. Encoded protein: CASSLVSRAGELFF.

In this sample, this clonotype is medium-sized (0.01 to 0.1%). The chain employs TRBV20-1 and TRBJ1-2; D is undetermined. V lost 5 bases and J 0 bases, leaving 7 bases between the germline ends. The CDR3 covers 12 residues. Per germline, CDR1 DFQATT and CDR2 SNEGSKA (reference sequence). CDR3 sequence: CSAPTPNYGYTF. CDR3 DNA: TGCAGTGCTCCAACACCTAACTATGGCTACACCTTC.

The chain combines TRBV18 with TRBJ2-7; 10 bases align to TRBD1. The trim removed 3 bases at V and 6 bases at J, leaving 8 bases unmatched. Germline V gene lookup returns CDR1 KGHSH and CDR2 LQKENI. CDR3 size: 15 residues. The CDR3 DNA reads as TGTGCCAGCTCACCCAGGACAGGGGGATCGGGCGAGCAGTACTTC. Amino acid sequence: CASSPRTGGSGEQYF.

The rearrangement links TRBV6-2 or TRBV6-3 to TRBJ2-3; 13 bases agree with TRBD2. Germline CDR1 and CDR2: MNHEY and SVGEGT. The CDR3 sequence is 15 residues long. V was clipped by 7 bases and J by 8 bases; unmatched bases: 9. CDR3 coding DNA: TGTGCCAGCACCTCACTAGCGGGGGGGCGGGGTACGCAGTATTTT. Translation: CASTSLAGGRGTQYF.